The 26 T cell receptor beta chains in this list originate from one sample, sequenced in a study of T cells in women clearing cervical HPV infection. Profiling relied on immunoSEQ multiplex PCR, and the TCRdb table lists in-frame clones only, not all of them. The sample includes roughly 20,000 clones. The material sequenced was blood buffy coat. These TCRs come from a woman aged 18 to 69 with a cervical HPV16 infection that either progressed to CIN3+ or cleared (not recorded which).

Turning to this clone: The CDR3 end lies 3 residues beyond the end of the read and is filled in from the germline J gene. This chain uses TRBV7-2 with TRBJ1-4; 8 nucleotides match TRBD1. CDR1 and CDR2 (germline): SGHTA, FQGNSA. The CDR3 length is 14 residues. Incomplete CDR3 DNA: TGTGCCAGCAGACAAGACAGGGGCGGTTCACCA. This codes for CASRQDRGGSP. The whole CDR3 protein is CASRQDRGGSPLFF.

Comment on this clone: The read finishes 3 residues shy of the CDR3 end, and the germline J gene is used to complete it. This rearrangement joins TRBV20-1 to TRBJ2-5; D is unresolved. The CDR3 has 13 amino acids. The V end lost 0 bases, the J end lost 1 base, and 6 bases lay between the germline ends. Germline V CDR1 and CDR2: DFQATT, SNEGSKA (reference sequence). The CDR3 reads CSARERSQETQYF. The DNA read from the CDR3 is TGCAGTGCTAGAGAGCGCTCCCAAGAGACC.

The CDR3 DNA, read in part, is TGTGCCAGCAGTTTAGACAGGGGAGATACG. This sequence encodes CASSLDRGDT. The CDR3 in its entirety is CASSLDRGDTQYF. The chain has TRBV27 and TRBJ2-3; TRBD1 matches 8 bases. The read is 3 residues too short to cover the CDR3 end, so that end is filled in from the germline J gene. This CDR3 contains 13 residues. V was clipped by 2 bases and J by 5 bases; unmatched bases: 0. Per the germline V gene, CDR1 is MNHEY and CDR2 is SMNVEV (reference sequence).

About this clone: The sequence runs out 3 residues before the end of the CDR3; the remainder is reconstructed from the germline J gene. This chain joins TRBV4-1 and TRBJ1-1; D is uncertain. Germline CDR1 and CDR2: MGHRA and YSYEKL. The CDR3 loop spans 13 amino acids. Trimming took off 4 bases at V and 0 bases at J, with 6 bases between the two ends. The CDR3: CASSPDMNTEAFF. The covered CDR3 bases are TGCGCCAGCAGCCCCGACATGAACACTGAA.

Comments on this clone: From the germline J gene comes the end of the CDR3, since the read stops 3 residues before it. This sequence joins TRBV15 and TRBJ1-2; 7 bases match TRBD1. This CDR3 has 16 amino acids. Losses at the gene ends were 3 bases for V and 4 bases for J; bases not matched to a gene: 11. Germline V gene data show CDR1 as LNHNV and CDR2 as YYDKDF (reference sequence). Partial CDR3 DNA: TGTGCCACCAGCAGGGCCCCTGAGGGGGACAGCTATGGC. Protein: CATSRAPEGDSYG. The full CDR3 is CATSRAPEGDSYGYTF.

About this clone: Read coverage stops 3 residues before the CDR3 terminus; the germline J gene supplies the remainder. The chain recombines TRBV7-9 with TRBJ2-1; possibly TRBD1 for D (5 bases). Germline CDR1 is SEHNR and CDR2 is FQNEAQ (reference sequence). Trimming left V 5 bases short and J 1 base short, with 12 bases between. This CDR3 is built from 15 residues. The DNA read from the CDR3 is TGTGCCAGCAGCCCCTACCCAGGGTCCTACAATGAG. Amino acid sequence: CASSPYPGSYNE. The whole CDR3 reads CASSPYPGSYNEQFF.

Concerning this clone: The CDR3 goes on 3 residues after the read ends, and that part is filled in from the germline J gene. V and J are TRBV10-3 and TRBJ1-3, with D perhaps TRBD1 (5 bases). The CDR3 runs 15 residues. V shed 6 bases and J shed 0 bases, with 12 bases lying between them. Germline CDR1 and CDR2: ENHRY and SYGVKD. CDR3 DNA, as far as it was read: TGTGCCATCAGCCGGGGGGGGAGCTCTGGAAACACC. Encoded protein: CAISRGGSSGNT. The whole CDR3 region reads CAISRGGSSGNTIYF.

As to this clone: The read gets to within 3 residues of the CDR3 end, and the germline J gene fills in the rest. The V call is TRBV5-1, the J call TRBJ1-4, with a weak D call TRBD1 (6 bases). This CDR3 is 15 amino acids long. Germline assignment: CDR1 SGHRS and CDR2 YFSETQ. CDR3 protein: CASSLGGGERSPLFF. Incomplete CDR3 DNA: TGCGCCAGCAGCTTGGGGGGGGGCGAAAGGTCACCA.

A remark on this clone: The read is 3 residues too short to cover the CDR3 end, so that end is filled in from the germline J gene. The chain links TRBV19 to TRBJ1-5; TRBD1 might be the D (6 bases). The germline V and J ends were trimmed by 7 bases and 5 bases, with 12 bases remaining between them. CDR3 size: 13 residues. The germline gives CDR1 LNHDA, CDR2 SQIVND (reference sequence). The sequenced CDR3 bases are TGTGCCAGTACTGGGGGCATCGATCAGCCC. Translating gives CASTGGIDQP. The whole CDR3 protein reads CASTGGIDQPQHF.

In the case of this clone: The read ends 3 residues shy of where the CDR3 ends; the end is completed using the germline J gene. V and J are TRBV20-1 and TRBJ1-1; 8 nucleotides line up with TRBD1. Germline trimming cut 6 bases from V and 3 bases from J; bases unmatched to any gene: 3. The CDR3 contains 12 residues. Germline CDR1 and CDR2: DFQATT and SNEGSKA (reference sequence). The CDR3 region is CSASDRDTEAFF. The part of the CDR3 DNA that was read is TGCAGTGCCTCGGACAGGGACACTGAA.

A remark on this clone: Germline and junction disagree at one end, which may indicate a read error. Read data end 3 residues before the CDR3 end; the end is taken from the germline J gene. The chain combines TRBV7-7 with TRBJ1-5; D might be TRBD1 (6 bases). The CDR3 has 15 amino acids. Germline V gene lookup returns CDR1 SSHAT and CDR2 FNYEAQ (reference sequence). CDR3 DNA (partial): TGTGCTAGCAGTTGGACAGTCCGGGGAAATCAGCCC. Translation: CASSWTVRGNQP. The entire CDR3 protein reads CASSWTVRGNQPQHF.

With respect to this clone: The read terminates 3 residues ahead of where the CDR3 ends, so the germline J gene completes it. The chain joins TRBV4-1 to TRBJ2-1; 10 bases agree with TRBD2. CDR1 and CDR2 (germline): MGHRA, YSYEKL. V lost 3 bases, J lost 4 bases, and 6 bases stayed unmatched. The CDR3 contains 16 residues. Partial CDR3 DNA: TGCGCCAGCAGCCACCCGGGACTAGCGAAATACAATGAG. Its protein product is CASSHPGLAKYNE. The CDR3 in its entirety is CASSHPGLAKYNEQFF.

Worth noting for this clone: The read comes to an end 3 residues before the CDR3 does, leaving the germline J gene to fill in the end. This chain uses TRBV4-2 with TRBJ2-3; 8 nucleotides agree with TRBD2. Germline lookup yields CDR1 LGHNA and CDR2 YNFKEQ. There are 18 residues in the CDR3. V gave up 0 bases and J gave up 5 bases; unmatched junction bases: 13. The DNA read from the CDR3 is TGTGCCAGCAGCCAAGAGCACGGGGGGGGCTTTCGAGGAGATACG. Residues: CASSQEHGGGFRGDT. The entire CDR3 sequence reads CASSQEHGGGFRGDTQYF.

For this clone: The CDR3 is cut off 3 residues early in the read; its end comes from the germline J gene. The V gene is TRBV7-2, the J gene TRBJ2-3; 8 nucleotides align to TRBD2. Germline CDR1 SGHTA, CDR2 FQGNSA. This CDR3 has 15 residues. CDR3 DNA (partial): TGTGCCAGCAGCTTAGGTAGCGGGGCTGGGGAGACG. Translated, it gives CASSLGSGAGET. The whole CDR3 protein is CASSLGSGAGETQYF.

As regards this clone: The CDR3 end lies 3 residues beyond the end of the read and is filled in from the germline J gene. The rearrangement uses TRBV5-1 and TRBJ2-3; no clear D gene. The V gene's germline CDR1 is SGHRS and CDR2 YFSETQ. The CDR3 covers 18 residues. The CDR3 DNA, read in part, is TGCGCCAGCAGCTTGGGAAGTCAGTCGACCAGGTACCAAGAGACG. It encodes CASSLGSQSTRYQET. The complete CDR3 sequence is CASSLGSQSTRYQETQYF.

In regard to this clone: The DNA ends 3 residues before the CDR3 does, and the rest of the CDR3 is filled in from the germline J gene. The rearrangement links TRBV7-3 to TRBJ2-1; tentative D call: TRBD2 (5 bases). Trimming left V 1 base short and J 0 bases short, with 22 bases between. Germline V gene sequence: CDR1 SGHTA, CDR2 FQGTGA. The CDR3 contains 20 residues. The CDR3 sequence: CASSLISPSWTVDSYNEQFF. Incomplete CDR3 DNA: TGTGCCAGCAGCTTAATATCGCCGAGCTGGACTGTGGACTCCTACAATGAG.

Concerning this clone itself: The read is 3 residues too short to cover the CDR3 end, so that end is filled in from the germline J gene. This rearrangement joins TRBV6-1 to TRBJ1-4; perhaps TRBD1 as D (5 bases). CDR1 and CDR2 from the germline V gene are MNHNS and SASEGT. The CDR3 covers 11 residues. Partial CDR3 DNA: TGTGCCAGCAGTGAAGTAGGGGCA. Protein: CASSEVGA. The CDR3, in full, reads CASSEVGALFF.

Points on this clone: The read halts 3 residues ahead of the CDR3 end, with the missing end drawn from the germline J gene. This chain joins TRBV5-4 and TRBJ2-5; 8 bases are shared with TRBD2. J lost 5 bases, V lost 4 bases, and 7 bases had no gene match. Germline CDR1 is SGHNT and CDR2 is YYREEE (reference sequence). This CDR3 has 14 amino acids. This CDR3 is CASSLSGAGETQYF. The CDR3 DNA, read in part, is TGTGCCAGCAGCCTTAGCGGGGCCGGCGAGACC. The full variable domain, with the rest looked up from reference TRBV5-4 and TRBJ2-5, is ETGVTQSPTHLIKTRGQQVTLRCSSQSGHNTVSWYQQALGQGPQFIFQYYREEENGRGNFPPRFSGLQFPNYSSELNVNALELDDSALYLCASSLSGAGETQYFGPGTRLLVL.

Remarks on this clone: Coverage ceases 3 residues before the CDR3 finishes, and the germline J gene fills in the end. This chain links TRBV7-8 with TRBJ1-2, with 8 bases aligning to TRBD1. Per germline, CDR1 SGHVS and CDR2 FQNEAQ. V lost 5 bases and J lost 6; bases outside the gene matches: 11. The CDR3 length is 15 residues. This chain's CDR3 is CASSPDRAPVDGYTF. The CDR3 DNA, read in part, is TGTGCCAGCAGCCCGGACAGGGCCCCGGTAGATGGC.

Concerning this clone itself: The read ends 3 residues early relative to the CDR3; the germline J gene fills the gap. The chain recombines TRBV5-4 with TRBJ2-2; D possibly corresponds to TRBD1 (5 bases). This CDR3 region has 12 residues. The ends were cut back, 4 bases at V and 5 bases at J, with 6 bases in the middle. Germline V lookup: CDR1 SGHNT, CDR2 YYREEE (reference sequence). The CDR3 loop is CASSPGTGELFF. CDR3 bases read: TGTGCCAGCAGCCCAGGGACCGGGGAG.

The CDR3 reads CATRTGSTDTQYF. CDR3 bases read: TGTGCCACAAGGACAGGGAGTACAGATACG. This rearrangement joins TRBV19 to TRBJ2-3; 8 nucleotides line up with TRBD1. The read gets to within 3 residues of the CDR3 end, and the germline J gene fills in the rest. Germline-derived CDR1 and CDR2 are LNHDA and SQIVND (reference sequence). The CDR3 covers 13 residues. V lost 10 bases, J lost 3 bases, and 6 bases stayed unmatched.

As to this clone: The read finishes 3 residues shy of the CDR3 end, and the germline J gene is used to complete it. This chain joins TRBV30 and TRBJ1-2, with a possible D match to TRBD1 (5 bases). The CDR3 spans 14 residues. Germline CDR1 and CDR2: GTSNPN and SVGIG (reference sequence). CDR3 bases read: TGTGCCTGGAGCACATTTGGGGTGCTGGACATC. It translates to CAWSTFGVLDI. The whole CDR3 is CAWSTFGVLDIYTF.

A word on this clone: Read sequence stops 3 residues before the CDR3 end, and the germline J gene provides the missing end. This rearrangement joins TRBV12-3 or TRBV12-4 to TRBJ2-2; D remains ambiguous. The CDR3 length is 15 residues. The ends were cut back, 8 bases at V and 1 base at J, with 14 bases in the middle. CDR3 region: CASRPGGQNTGELFF. The sequenced part of the CDR3 DNA is TGTGCCAGCCGGCCCGGCGGCCAGAACACCGGGGAG.

As regards this clone: The read gets to within 3 residues of the CDR3 end, and the germline J gene fills in the rest. The same CDR3 also results from other DNA sequences found in this sample. The genes are TRBV7-9 and TRBJ1-3; D is unclear. Germline values: CDR1 SEHNR, CDR2 FQNEAQ (reference sequence). The V end was cut by 8 bases, the J end by 4 bases, with 3 bases between. This CDR3 comprises 10 residues. The CDR3 bases that were read are TGTGCCAGCGCGGGAAACACC. This translates into CASAGNT. The CDR3 in its entirety is CASAGNTIYF.

Comments on this clone: The read stops 3 residues short of the end of the CDR3; the missing end is completed from the germline J gene. The rearrangement uses TRBV9 and TRBJ2-2, with TRBD1 matching over 8 bases. Trimming removed 3 bases from V and 5 bases from J; junction bases left unmatched: 15. This CDR3 region has 18 residues. Per the germline V gene, CDR1 is SGDLS and CDR2 is YYNGEE. The CDR3 bases that were read are TGTGCCAGCAGCGATCCGAGGGGGACAGGCCGCGGGACCGGGGAG. The encoded protein is CASSDPRGTGRGTGE. The complete CDR3 reads CASSDPRGTGRGTGELFF.

Details on this clone: The observed sequence ends 3 residues before the CDR3 terminus, with the missing tail filled in from the germline J gene. V usage is TRBV7-6 and J usage is TRBJ2-3; 8 bases are a match to TRBD2. The CDR3 is 16 residues long. Germline-derived CDR1 and CDR2 are SGHVS and FNYEAQ. Trimming took 1 base from V and 0 from J; bases not matched to a gene: 3. CDR3 residues: CASSLEAGGSTDTQYF. The covered CDR3 bases are TGTGCCAGCAGCTTAGAGGCGGGGGGAAGCACAGATACG.